In its sample, the clone carrying this T cell receptor (beta chain) was seen once. The age range of participants was about 18 to 89 years, with residence in more than 20 US areas. Cohort placement rested on clinical history that participants reported themselves. All recovered Cohort 3 donors got two negative PCRs, got clearance, or saw symptom resolution. These data come from a study of blood T cell repertoires in COVID-19. Produced via immunoSEQ multiplex PCR; TCRdb's table is partial and in-frame only. This sample carries some 200,000 clones, roughly 90% of them seen once, and the ten largest clones take over 7%. CDR3 length: 14 residues. CDR1 and CDR2 from the germline V gene are MDHEN and SYDVKM. Trimming cost V 1 base and J 6 bases, with 13 bases left between them.

This TCR was recovered from a woman aged 18-29 years who had recovered from COVID-19. Sequencing was performed on PBMCs or T cells enriched from blood (not recorded which). The chain is built from TRBV28 and TRBJ2-7, with D perhaps TRBD1 (5 bases). CDR3 loop: CASSLLQGMGEQYF. DNA for the CDR3: TGTGCCAGCAGTTTATTGCAGGGCATGGGCGAGCAGTACTTC.